These 12 T cell receptor beta chains originate from one sample sequenced in a study of human T cells and chemical hapten exposure. TCRdb used MiXCR to reprocess the RACE reads, holding one entry per CDR3 protein. The sample carries 95,000 to 100,000 distinct CDR3 sequences, about an eighth recorded once. Documented time point: patch test 1, 2 weeks after DPC sensitization. As for treatment: therapeutic diphenylcyclopropenone sensitization with weekly scalp DPC. The specimen comprised whole blood, sampled in connection with sensitization to the hapten diphenylcyclopropenone (DPC). The receptors were gathered from a woman aged 40 to 49 with alopecia areata. Some clones in this sample may be carry-over from other donors' samples.

In nucleotides, the CDR3 is TGCAGTGCTAGAGATCGGGCAGGGACGAACACCATATATTTT. It encodes CSARDRAGTNTIYF. The V and J genes are TRBV20-1 and TRBJ1-3, with D maybe TRBD1 (5 bases). V was trimmed by 0 bases and J by 7 bases, leaving 13 bases between them. Per germline, CDR1 DFQATT and CDR2 SNEGSKA (reference sequence). This CDR3 comprises 14 residues.

This chain joins TRBV6-2 or TRBV6-3 and TRBJ1-5; tentative D call: TRBD1 (5 bases). The CDR3 loop spans 15 amino acids. Germline V gene data show CDR1 as MNHEY and CDR2 as SVGEGT. The V end lost 0 bases, the J end lost 3 bases, and 9 bases lay between the germline ends. CDR3 protein: CASSYSGVDNQPQHF. The DNA for the CDR3 is TGTGCCAGCAGTTACTCGGGGGTGGACAATCAGCCCCAGCATTTT.

This clonotype turned up a few times. CDR3 protein: CSGGQGARNEQFF. In nucleotides, the CDR3 is TGCAGCGGTGGACAGGGGGCGCGGAATGAGCAGTTCTTC. V and J are TRBV29-1 and TRBJ2-1, with 11 bases matching TRBD1. This CDR3 comprises 13 residues. The junction had 6 bases not matched to a gene; V was cut back by 7 bases and J by 7 bases. The V gene's germline CDR1 is SQVTM and CDR2 ANQGSEA.

In its sample, this clonotype was seen a few times. The chain has TRBV19 and TRBJ2-1, with D possibly being TRBD1 (5 bases). The germline V gene has CDR1 LNHDA and CDR2 SQIVND (reference sequence). CDR3 length: 13 residues. V was pared by 4 bases and J by 8 bases, with 12 bases between. The CDR3 region is CASSTAGIDEQFF. Here the CDR3 DNA reads TGTGCCAGTAGTACGGCAGGGATAGATGAGCAGTTCTTC.

This clonotype was detected ten times or more. The CDR3 here is CASARTGETQYF. The CDR3 coding sequence is TGTGCCAGCGCCCGGACGGGGGAGACCCAGTACTTC. This chain connects TRBV7-6 to TRBJ2-5; tentative D call: TRBD2 (5 bases). The CDR3 is 12 residues long. Trimming cost V 8 bases and J 5 bases, with 12 bases left between them. From germline, CDR1 is SGHVS and CDR2 FNYEAQ. Based on the CDR3 plus reference TRBV7-6 and TRBJ2-5, the full variable domain is GAGVSQSPRYKVTKRGQDVALRCDPISGHVSLYWYRQALGQGPEFLTYFNYEAQQDKSGLPNDRFSAERPEGSISTLTIQRTEQRDSAMYRCASARTGETQYFGPGTRLLVL.

This CDR3 is CASSLREFGNEQFF. The DNA for the CDR3 is TGCGCCAGCAGCTTGAGGGAGTTTGGCAATGAGCAGTTCTTC. The chain recombines TRBV4-1 with TRBJ2-1, with D tentatively TRBD2 (5 bases). CDR1 and CDR2 from the germline V gene are MGHRA and YSYEKL. V lost 5 bases to trimming and J lost 6 bases, with 14 bases between them. This CDR3 region has 14 residues.

In this sample, this clonotype turned up a few times. V usage is TRBV7-8 and J usage is TRBJ1-2, with 9 bases that match TRBD1. V shed 4 bases, J shed 4 bases, and the junction held 4 bases outside the gene matches. The CDR3 has 14 amino acids. CDR1 is SGHVS and CDR2 is FQNEAQ in the germline V gene. In DNA form, the CDR3 reads TGTGCCAGCAGCTCGGGGACAGGGAGCTATGGCTACACCTTC. Translating it yields CASSSGTGSYGYTF. Filled out from reference TRBV7-8 and TRBJ1-2, the complete variable domain reads GAGVSQSPRYKVAKRGQDVALRCDPISGHVSLFWYQQALGQGPEFLTYFQNEAQLDKSGLPSDRFFAERPEGSVSTLKIQRTQQEDSAVYLCASSSGTGSYGYTFGSGTRLTVV.

The chain has TRBV20-1 and TRBJ2-7; 8 bases match TRBD2. J lost 4 bases, V lost 7 bases, and 9 bases had no gene match. This CDR3 comprises 13 residues. Germline V gene lookup returns CDR1 DFQATT and CDR2 SNEGSKA (reference sequence). CDR3 in DNA: TGCAGTGTCAAGGGACTAGTGGGATACGAGCAGTACTTC. Translated: CSVKGLVGYEQYF.

This clonotype was recorded a few times. The chain couples TRBV7-2 to TRBJ2-3; possibly TRBD1 for D (5 bases). The CDR3 is made up of 16 amino acids. Germline CDR1 is SGHTA and CDR2 is FQGNSA. V dropped 5 bases and J dropped 2 bases, with 17 bases sitting between them. The DNA of the CDR3 is TGTGCCAGCAGCATGCAGGTGGGTGGGGCCACAGATACGCAGTATTTT. It codes for CASSMQVGGATDTQYF.

The V and J genes are TRBV28 and TRBJ2-3; D unclear. The V and J ends lost 10 bases and 0 bases respectively, with 11 bases between them. The CDR3 is made up of 13 amino acids. Looked up from germline, CDR1 is MDHEN and CDR2 is SYDVKM. The CDR3 nucleotides are TGTGCCACCCGATTACCTAGCACAGATACGCAGTATTTT. Translated: CATRLPSTDTQYF.

The count of this clonotype is one. The rearrangement joins TRBV21-1 to TRBJ2-7; TRBD1 is the table's D call and was not checked against the DNA. TRBV21-1 is a known pseudogene. This CDR3 has 18 amino acids. The CDR3 sequence: CASSKARSGRGCSYEQYF. The DNA of the CDR3 is TGTGCCAGCAGCAAAGCGCGGTCAGGGCGGGGTTGCTCCTACGAGCAGTACTTC.

V and J are TRBV27 and TRBJ2-7; 9 bases line up with TRBD1. Germline V CDR1 and CDR2: MNHEY, SMNVEV (reference sequence). J was trimmed by 3 bases and V by 2 bases; bases with no gene match: 11. The CDR3 loop spans 17 amino acids. Here the CDR3 DNA reads TGTGCCAGCAGTTTACTTGGCGGGACAGGGACAGGCTACGAGCAGTACTTC. Amino acid sequence: CASSLLGGTGTGYEQYF.